This TCR beta chain stems from a study of CD8 T cells in ankylosing spondylitis. Whole-study findings and limits: What seemed typical of ankylosing spondylitis blood was a TCR beta motif built from eight highly homologous variants.

This CDR3 is 15 amino acids long. Trimming shortened V by 4 bases and J by 5 bases, and 14 bases separated the two germline ends. Germline V lookup: CDR1 KGHDR, CDR2 SFDVKD. This clonotype has only a few counts. The antigen remains unidentified. TCRdb independently ran MiXCR on the 5' RACE reads; one entry per CDR3 protein. The sample records about 450,000 distinct CDR3 sequences, approximately 26% being singletons. The V and J genes are TRBV24-1 and TRBJ2-1, with a weak D call TRBD1 (6 bases). The source of this sequence is a male donor with ankylosing spondylitis. Sequencing input: blood, either unsorted or a sorted T cell fraction (not recorded which). CDR3 sequence reads: CATSDPGTNNNEQFF. CDR3 nucleotide sequence: TGTGCCACCAGTGACCCCGGGACAAACAACAATGAGCAGTTCTTC.